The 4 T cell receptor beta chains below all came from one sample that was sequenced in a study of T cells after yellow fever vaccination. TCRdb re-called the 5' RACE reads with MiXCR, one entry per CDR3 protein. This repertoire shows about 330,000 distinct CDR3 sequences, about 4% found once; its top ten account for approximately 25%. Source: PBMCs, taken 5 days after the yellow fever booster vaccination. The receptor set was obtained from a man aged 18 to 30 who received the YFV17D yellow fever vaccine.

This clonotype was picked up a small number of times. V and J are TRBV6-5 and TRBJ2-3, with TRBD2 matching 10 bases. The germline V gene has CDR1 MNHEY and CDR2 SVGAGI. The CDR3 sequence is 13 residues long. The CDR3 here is CASSGGSPDTQYF. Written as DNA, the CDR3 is TGTGCTTCTAGCGGGGGAAGTCCCGATACGCAGTATTTT.

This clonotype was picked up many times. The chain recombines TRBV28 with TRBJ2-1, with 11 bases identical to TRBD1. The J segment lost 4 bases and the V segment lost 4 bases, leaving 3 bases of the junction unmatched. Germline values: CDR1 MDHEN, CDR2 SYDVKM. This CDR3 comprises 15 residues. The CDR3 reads CASSWGTGGYNEQFF. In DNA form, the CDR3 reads TGTGCCAGCAGTTGGGGGACAGGGGGGTACAATGAGCAGTTCTTC.

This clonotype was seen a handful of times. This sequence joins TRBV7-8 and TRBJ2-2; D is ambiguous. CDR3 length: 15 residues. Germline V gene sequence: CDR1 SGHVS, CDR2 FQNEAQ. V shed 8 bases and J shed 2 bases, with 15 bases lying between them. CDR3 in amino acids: CASDRRRRNTGELFF. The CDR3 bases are TGTGCCAGCGACCGACGGCGGCGAAACACCGGGGAGCTGTTTTTT.

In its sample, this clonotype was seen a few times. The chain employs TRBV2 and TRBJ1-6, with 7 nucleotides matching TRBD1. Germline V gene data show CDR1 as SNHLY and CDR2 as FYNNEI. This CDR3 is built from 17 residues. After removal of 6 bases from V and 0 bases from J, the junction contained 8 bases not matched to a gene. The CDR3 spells CASSARGTSSYNSPLHF. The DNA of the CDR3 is TGTGCCAGCAGCGCCAGGGGGACGAGCTCCTATAATTCACCCCTCCACTTT.